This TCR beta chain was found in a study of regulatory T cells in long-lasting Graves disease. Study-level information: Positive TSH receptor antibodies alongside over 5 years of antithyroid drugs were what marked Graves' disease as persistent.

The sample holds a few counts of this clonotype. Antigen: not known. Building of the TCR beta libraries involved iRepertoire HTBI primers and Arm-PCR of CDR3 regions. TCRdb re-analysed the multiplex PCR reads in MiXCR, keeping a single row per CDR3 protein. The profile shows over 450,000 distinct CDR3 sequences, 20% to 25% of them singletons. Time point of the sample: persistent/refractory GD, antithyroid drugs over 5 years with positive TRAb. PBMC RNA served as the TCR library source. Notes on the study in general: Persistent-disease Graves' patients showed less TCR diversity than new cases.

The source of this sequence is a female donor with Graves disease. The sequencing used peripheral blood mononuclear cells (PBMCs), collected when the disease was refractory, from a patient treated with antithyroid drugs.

The CDR3, as DNA: TGTGCCAGCAGGCCTAGGACGAGTGGGACCGGGGAGCTGTTTTTT. This encodes CASRPRTSGTGELFF. This sequence joins TRBV7-9 and TRBJ2-2; D uncertain. From germline, CDR1 is SEHNR and CDR2 FQNEAQ (reference sequence). The ends were cut back, 6 bases at V and 5 bases at J, with 16 bases in the middle. The CDR3 loop spans 15 amino acids.